These T cell receptor beta chains were read from a single sample in a study of identical twins. From the 5' RACE reads, TCRdb called clonotypes with MiXCR, one entry per CDR3 protein. Here the sample spans hundreds of thousands of distinct CDR3 sequences, about 20% being singletons. These sequences were also reported in another study, on T cells expressing NK-cell markers.

Specimen: PBMCs. These receptors originate from a woman between 18 and 30 years old in good health. CDR3s include the opening cysteine and the closing phenylalanine or tryptophan. The D gene is left open where the match is weak. Some rows mark clone size as missing; the rest say once, few, many or name a class of expanded clone.

v_gene	abundance	d_gene	j_gene	CDR3nt	CDR3aa
TRBV5-1	.	TRBD2	TRBJ2-1	TGCGCCAGCAGCTTGGGACTAGCGCAACACTACAATGAGCAGTTCTTC	CASSLGLAQHYNEQFF
TRBV6-5	.	.	TRBJ2-7	TGTGCCAGCAGTTCGGCAGGGCACGAGCAGTACTTC	CASSSAGHEQYF
TRBV12-3/TRBV12-4	.	TRBD1	TRBJ1-1	TGTGCCAGCAGGTGGACAGGGATAAGCGCTGAAGCTTTCTTT	CASRWTGISAEAFF
TRBV27	.	TRBD1	TRBJ1-2	TGTGCCAGCAGTCCCCGACAGGGAGTGGGGTATGGCTACACCTTC	CASSPRQGVGYGYTF
TRBV6-1	.	TRBD2	TRBJ2-5	TGTGCCAGCAGTAAGGGACTAGTGGAAGGAGAGACCCAGTACTTC	CASSKGLVEGETQYF
TRBV7-9	.	.	TRBJ2-1	TGTGCCAGCAGCCTCCGGGACACCCATGAGCAGTTCTTC	CASSLRDTHEQFF
TRBV5-1	many	.	TRBJ2-3	TGCGCCAGCAGCTTGGAAGGGGAAGATACGCAGTATTTT	CASSLEGEDTQYF
TRBV14	few	.	TRBJ2-3	TGTGCCAGCAGCCAAGATTTGCAGGGTATGGGGTATTTT	CASSQDLQGMGYF
TRBV3-1	few	.	TRBJ2-7	TGTGCCAGCAGCCCCCGACGGAACTCCTACGAGCAGTACTTC	CASSPRRNSYEQYF
TRBV5-6	.	TRBD2	TRBJ2-7	TGTGCCAGCAGCTTGGGACTAGCGGGAGTTCGGGAGCAGTACTTC	CASSLGLAGVREQYF
TRBV5-1	.	TRBD2	TRBJ2-2	TGCGCCAGCAGCGTCACTAGCGGGAGGGCCGTCCCCGGGGAGCTGTTTTTT	CASSVTSGRAVPGELFF
TRBV5-4	few	TRBD2	TRBJ2-1	TGTGCCAGCAGCTTGGCCGGCGGGAGAAAGCGCAATGAGCAGTTCTTC	CASSLAGGRKRNEQFF
TRBV12-3/TRBV12-4	.	.	TRBJ2-2	TGTGCCACCAAATTCGGGGGCGGGGAGCTGTTTTTT	CATKFGGGELFF
TRBV12-3/TRBV12-4	.	TRBD1	TRBJ2-7	TGTGCCAGCGGGTTACAGGGGGCCTACGAGCAGTACTTC	CASGLQGAYEQYF
TRBV20-1	many	.	TRBJ1-3	TGCAGTGCTAGAGATGGGGGGTACGGAAACACCATATATTTT	CSARDGGYGNTIYF
TRBV12-3/TRBV12-4	many	.	TRBJ2-5	TGTGCCAGCCGCCCCAGCTTCCAAGAGACCCAGTACTTC	CASRPSFQETQYF
TRBV29-1	.	.	TRBJ2-7	TGCAGCGCTGGACTCCACTACGAGCAGTACTTC	CSAGLHYEQYF
TRBV12-3/TRBV12-4	few	.	TRBJ2-7	TGTGCCAGCAGCCACGACAGTCCAAGGGAGCAGTACTTC	CASSHDSPREQYF
TRBV7-9	.	TRBD2	TRBJ2-1	TGTGCCAGCAGCCTAAGACTAGCGGGAGGCTCCTACAATGAGCAGTTCTTC	CASSLRLAGGSYNEQFF
TRBV11-2	.	.	TRBJ2-7	TGTGCCAGCAGCTTCGGACAGACCACGGGGGAGCAGTACTTC	CASSFGQTTGEQYF
TRBV6-5	.	.	TRBJ2-3	TGTGCCAGCAGTTATTTACGGGGGCTCCGCGGAGATACGCAGTATTTT	CASSYLRGLRGDTQYF
TRBV18	.	.	TRBJ2-5	TGTGCCAGCTCGACCAACCAGGAGACCCAGTACTTC	CASSTNQETQYF
TRBV7-6	.	.	TRBJ2-1	TGTGCCAGCAGCTTAATCGGCTACGGCTCCTACAATGAGCAGTTCTTC	CASSLIGYGSYNEQFF
TRBV6-1	few	.	TRBJ1-2	TGTGCCAGCAGCTCCGGACGCCCGGAAGGCTACACCTTC	CASSSGRPEGYTF
TRBV11-2	.	TRBD2	TRBJ2-2	TGTGCCAGCAGCCTTTGGACTAGCGGCACCGGGGAGCTGTTTTTT	CASSLWTSGTGELFF
TRBV5-1	many	TRBD1	TRBJ1-6	TGCGCCAGCAGCGCGGGGACAGAGGATTCACCCCTCCACTTT	CASSAGTEDSPLHF
TRBV6-1	few	.	TRBJ2-3	TGTGCCAGCAGTGAAGCACAGGCAGGAGATACGCAGTATTTT	CASSEAQAGDTQYF
TRBV20-1	.	TRBD1	TRBJ2-5	TGCAGTGCCCCGCCCACGACAGGGGGCTGGGAGACCCAGTACTTC	CSAPPTTGGWETQYF
TRBV20-1	.	.	TRBJ2-7	TGCAGTGCTTCATACGGCTCGGCGACGATGGAGCAGTACTTC	CSASYGSATMEQYF
TRBV11-2	.	.	TRBJ2-3	TGTGCCAGCAGCTTAGATCATCACACAGATACGCAGTATTTT	CASSLDHHTDTQYF
TRBV29-1	few	.	TRBJ1-3	TGCAGCGCGAGCCTTATTGGAAACACCATATATTTT	CSASLIGNTIYF
TRBV9	few	.	TRBJ1-5	TGTGCCAGCAGCGCGCAGGGCAGGCAGCCCCAGCATTTT	CASSAQGRQPQHF
TRBV5-5	few	TRBD1	TRBJ2-1	TGTGCCAGCAGCTTAAGACAGGGGACCCAGAACAATGAGCAGTTCTTC	CASSLRQGTQNNEQFF
TRBV5-1	.	.	TRBJ2-3	TGCGCCAGCAGCCCCCCTTGGGCAGATACGCAGTATTTT	CASSPPWADTQYF
TRBV12-3/TRBV12-4	.	TRBD2	TRBJ2-1	TGTGCCAGCAGCCCACAGGGACTAGCGGGATTCTTC	CASSPQGLAGFF
TRBV3-1	.	.	TRBJ1-2	TGTGCCAGCGGGCTGCGGGGACGGGGCCTATACGGCTACACCTTC	CASGLRGRGLYGYTF
TRBV21-1	.	.	TRBJ1-1	TGTGCCAGCAGCAAAGAAAAGGGGAGGAAGACAGGGGACACTGAAGCTTTCTTT	CASSKEKGRKTGDTEAFF
TRBV25-1	.	.	TRBJ1-2	TGTGCCAGCAGTGATTTTAGAGGGAAAGGATATGGCTACACCTTC	CASSDFRGKGYGYTF
TRBV29-1	few	.	TRBJ1-3	TGCAGCGTTGAAGATCGTCTGGGAAACACCATATATTTT	CSVEDRLGNTIYF
TRBV6-1	few	TRBD2	TRBJ2-1	TGTGCCAGCAGCCGGACTAGCGGGGTTAGCTCCTACAATGAGCAGTTCTTC	CASSRTSGVSSYNEQFF
TRBV5-6	.	TRBD2	TRBJ2-6	TGTGCCAGCAGCTCGGGCCCTGGACTAGCGGGAGTTTCTGGGGCCAACGTCCTGACTTTC	CASSSGPGLAGVSGANVLTF
TRBV7-2	.	.	TRBJ1-2	TGTGCCAGCAGCCTCGGTGGGGGGTTCAGCTATGGCTACACCTTC	CASSLGGGFSYGYTF
TRBV12-3/TRBV12-4	.	.	TRBJ1-1	TGTGCCAGCAGTCCACGGACGGGTCGGGAAACTGAAGCTTTCTTT	CASSPRTGRETEAFF
TRBV12-3/TRBV12-4	few	.	TRBJ2-3	TGTGCCAGCAGTTATCCGCCTAGCACAGATACGCAGTATTTT	CASSYPPSTDTQYF